These 27 T cell receptor beta chains were sequenced from one sample in a study of CD8+ T cells in alopecia areata (dated by TCRdb to the late 2010s). In the paper's terms, the time point label means: baseline before oral tofacitinib. The receptor library was made with the immunoSEQ multiplex PCR assay. RNA was extracted from all samples and reverse transcribed into cDNA, which served as template for TCR sequencing. The clones in this table, taken by TCRdb from immuneACCESS, are in-frame only. Not every clone is retained; where verified, under half of the shortfall comes from an unresolved V gene, and the cause of the rest is unknown. This sample comprises some 150,000 clones, less than 75% of them detected only once. The ten top clones hold over 10% of the sample. The sample in question was CD8+ T cells sorted from blood, obtained at week 0. The receptors derive from a human donor with alopecia areata.

The V and J genes are TRBV13 and TRBJ2-7; weak D call: TRBD2 (6 bases). Germline V lookup: CDR1 PRHDT, CDR2 FYEKMQ (reference sequence). CDR3 length equals 14 residues. The V and J ends lost 6 bases and 3 bases respectively, with 15 bases between them. The CDR3 nucleotides read TGTGCCAGCAGTACGGGGGAAGGGGTCTACGAGCAGTACTTC. Its protein product is CASSTGEGVYEQYF.

Regarding this clone: Germline and junction disagree at one end, which may indicate a read error. The chain combines TRBV7-7 with TRBJ2-1; 8 bases match TRBD2. CDR1 SSHAT and CDR2 FNYEAQ come from the germline V gene (reference sequence). This CDR3 has 18 residues. This CDR3 reads CASSLGPGSGIRENEQFF. CDR3 nucleotides: TGTGCTAGCAGCTTAGGGCCTGGTAGCGGGATCAGGGAAAATGAGCAGTTCTTC.

The rearrangement joins TRBV30 to TRBJ2-7; 8 bases align to TRBD2. J lost 7 bases, V lost 2 bases, and 7 bases had no gene match. Germline CDR1 reads GTSNPN; CDR2 reads SVGIG (reference sequence). CDR3 size: 13 residues. Written as DNA, the CDR3 is TGTGCCTGGAGTACTAGCGGTCCTCGGGAGCAGTACTTC. Residues: CAWSTSGPREQYF.

The chain combines TRBV5-6 with TRBJ2-7; D possibly corresponds to TRBD2 (5 bases). Germline lookup yields CDR1 SGHDT and CDR2 YYEEEE. V dropped 2 bases and J dropped 6 bases, with 9 bases sitting between them. The CDR3 runs to 12 residues. CDR3: CASSFGGGEQYF. DNA for the CDR3: TGTGCCAGCAGCTTTGGAGGAGGCGAGCAGTACTTC.

Written as DNA, the CDR3 is TGTGCCAGCAGCACGCAAACCGGGAACGTGCTAAACAATGAGCAGTTCTTC. Its protein is CASSTQTGNVLNNEQFF. The chain is built from TRBV13 and TRBJ2-1; a weak D match, TRBD2 (5 bases). Per the germline V gene, CDR1 is PRHDT and CDR2 is FYEKMQ (reference sequence). The CDR3 loop spans 17 amino acids. The V gene lost 5 bases and the J gene lost 5 bases, with 22 bases spanning the gap.

The chain recombines TRBV30 with TRBJ2-7; 9 positions match TRBD2. The V gene's germline CDR1 is GTSNPN and CDR2 SVGIG (reference sequence). The CDR3 totals 15 residues. V lost 0 bases, J lost 0 bases, and 3 bases stayed unmatched. CDR3 sequence reads: CAWSVGRGGSYEQYF. The CDR3 DNA follows: TGTGCCTGGAGTGTAGGGCGGGGGGGCTCCTACGAGCAGTACTTC.

This sequence joins TRBV19 and TRBJ2-7; no clear D. The CDR3 runs to 15 residues. Germline V gives CDR1 LNHDA, CDR2 SQIVND (reference sequence). V lost 5 bases, J lost 0 bases, and 14 bases lay in between. The CDR3: CASSPSGVSSYEQYF. CDR3 coding DNA: TGTGCCAGTAGTCCCTCTGGGGTCTCCTCCTACGAGCAGTACTTC.

V and J are TRBV5-6 and TRBJ2-1; TRBD1 matches 10 bases. The CDR3 covers 12 residues. Germline loops: CDR1 SGHDT, CDR2 YYEEEE. Losses at the gene ends were 0 bases for V and 14 bases for J; bases not matched to a gene: 2. The CDR3, as DNA: TGTGCCAGCAGCTTGGCCGGGACAGGGGAGTTCTTC. It yields the protein CASSLAGTGEFF.

The rearrangement links TRBV19 to TRBJ1-5; D remains unclear. Trimming pared 3 bases from V and 5 bases from J, leaving 11 bases between. The CDR3 contains 14 residues. Germline lookup yields CDR1 LNHDA and CDR2 SQIVND (reference sequence). Here the CDR3 DNA reads TGTGCCAGTAGTATCTCCGGGTCTTATCAGCCCCAGCATTTT. It specifies CASSISGSYQPQHF.

The V call is TRBV15, the J call TRBJ1-5; D unresolved. This CDR3 spans 15 amino acids. Trimming took off 7 bases at V and 7 bases at J, with 20 bases between the two ends. The germline gives CDR1 LNHNV, CDR2 YYDKDF (reference sequence). CDR3 protein: CATNMVGGHGQPQHF. In DNA form, the CDR3 reads TGTGCCACCAACATGGTGGGAGGGCACGGACAGCCCCAGCATTTT.

The J gene is TRBJ2-7, the V gene TRBV7-9; the match to TRBD1 covers 7 bases. The CDR3 covers 15 residues. Trimming took 5 bases from V and 5 from J; bases not matched to a gene: 12. The V gene's germline CDR1 is SEHNR and CDR2 FQNEAQ (reference sequence). The CDR3 nucleotides are TGTGCCAGCAGCCGGACAGGAGGCGCTTTGGACGAGCAGTACTTC. Its translation: CASSRTGGALDEQYF.

This clone has a handful of counts. The genes are TRBV29-1 and TRBJ2-7; TRBD1 matches at 7 bases. This CDR3 contains 15 residues. From germline, CDR1 is SQVTM and CDR2 ANQGSEA. Trimming at V came to 1 base and at J to 0 bases, leaving 6 bases not matched to a gene. CDR3 sequence reads: CSVEVRDRGSYEQYF. CDR3 coding DNA: TGCAGCGTTGAAGTCCGGGACAGAGGCTCCTACGAGCAGTACTTC.

A note on this clone: Other DNA variants within this sample encode the same CDR3. In nucleotides, the CDR3 is TGTGCCAGCAGTTTCGGACAGGGTGACCAGCCCCAGCATTTT. It translates to CASSFGQGDQPQHF. This chain joins TRBV5-6 and TRBJ1-5; 8 nucleotides align to TRBD1. The CDR3 loop spans 14 amino acids. From germline, CDR1 is SGHDT and CDR2 YYEEEE. With V trimmed by 5 bases and J by 7 bases, 8 bases remained unmatched.

The sample holds a few counts of this clone. This chain uses TRBV7-9 with TRBJ2-3, with D tentatively TRBD2 (6 bases). This CDR3 comprises 13 residues. The V end was cut by 6 bases, the J end by 1 base, with 8 bases between. Looked up from germline, CDR1 is SEHNR and CDR2 is FQNEAQ (reference sequence). CDR3 sequence reads: CASRTGGTDTQYF. The DNA of the CDR3 is TGTGCCAGCAGGACGGGGGGCACAGATACGCAGTATTTT. The full variable domain, in which reference TRBV7-9 and TRBJ2-3 provide the parts outside the CDR3, is DTGVSQNPRHKITKRGQNVTFRCDPISEHNRLYWYRQTLGQGPEFLTYFQNEAQLEKSRLLSDRFSAERPKGSFSTLEIQRTEQGDSAMYLCASRTGGTDTQYFGPGTRLTVL.

The rearrangement uses TRBV27 and TRBJ1-5; no firm D call. CDR1 is MNHEY, CDR2 SMNVEV, per germline (reference sequence). Trimming stripped 2 bases from V and 5 bases from J, with 7 bases between. The CDR3 sequence is 13 residues long. CDR3 bases: TGTGCCAGCAGTTTAAGTGGCGATCAGCCCCAGCATTTT. Its translation: CASSLSGDQPQHF.

The rearrangement links TRBV2 to TRBJ1-5; D may be TRBD1 (5 bases). The CDR3 runs to 15 residues. V gave up 8 bases and J gave up 5 bases, with 19 bases separating them. Germline CDR1 SNHLY, CDR2 FYNNEI. The CDR3 region is CASETGTQGHQPQHF. The CDR3 DNA sequence: TGTGCCAGCGAGACCGGGACCCAGGGCCATCAGCCCCAGCATTTT.

The chain uses TRBV6-5 and TRBJ1-4; 7 nucleotides match TRBD1. The CDR3 spans 14 residues. V gave up 2 bases and J gave up 6 bases; unmatched junction bases: 3. In germline, CDR1 is MNHEY, CDR2 SVGAGI. CDR3 loop: CASSYGQGDEKLFF. DNA for the CDR3: TGTGCCAGCAGTTACGGCCAGGGGGATGAAAAACTGTTTTTT.

The V call is TRBV7-9, the J call TRBJ1-5; D is ambiguous. The length of the CDR3 is 12 residues. Between the trimmed V and J ends, which lost 2 bases and 5 bases, there was a span of 4 bases. The germline V gene encodes CDR1 SEHNR and CDR2 FQNEAQ (reference sequence). The DNA of the CDR3 is TGTGCCAGCAGCTTAACGGATCAGCCCCAGCATTTT. This codes for CASSLTDQPQHF.

The chain has TRBV5-1 and TRBJ2-3, with D possibly TRBD2 on 5 matching bases. V dropped 0 bases and J dropped 4 bases, with 18 bases sitting between them. Looked up from germline, CDR1 is SGHRS and CDR2 is YFSETQ. The CDR3 has 17 amino acids. The chain's CDR3 is CASSLGWSEVGADTQYF. The CDR3, as DNA: TGCGCCAGCAGCTTGGGGTGGTCGGAGGTCGGCGCAGATACGCAGTATTTT.

The rearrangement links TRBV5-1 to TRBJ1-2; 9 bases align to TRBD1. The V gene end was trimmed by 4 bases and the J gene end by 1 base; junction bases not matched to a gene: 8. Germline V gives CDR1 SGHRS, CDR2 YFSETQ. There are 16 residues in the CDR3. CDR3 residues: CASSAGTGPSNYGYTF. The CDR3 nucleotides are TGCGCCAGCAGCGCCGGGACAGGGCCCAGTAACTATGGCTACACCTTC.

The V call is TRBV7-9, the J call TRBJ1-2, with a weak D call TRBD1 (5 bases). Germline V gene data show CDR1 as SEHNR and CDR2 as FQNEAQ (reference sequence). There are 15 residues in the CDR3. Trimming took 5 bases from V and 3 from J, leaving 16 bases between them. This CDR3 reads CASSVTGTQDYGYTF. For the CDR3, the DNA is TGTGCCAGCAGCGTAACCGGGACGCAAGACTATGGCTACACCTTC.

The chain has TRBV13 and TRBJ2-1; no clear D gene. There are 15 residues in the CDR3. V was cut by 0 bases and J by 5 bases, with 11 bases left in between. Germline CDR1 reads PRHDT; CDR2 reads FYEKMQ (reference sequence). DNA of the CDR3: TGTGCCAGCAGCTTAGGCCACCCCACTAACAATGAGCAGTTCTTC. It is translated as CASSLGHPTNNEQFF.

The chain links TRBV28 to TRBJ1-6; no reliable D call. In germline, CDR1 is MDHEN, CDR2 SYDVKM. This CDR3 has 13 residues. V was clipped by 6 bases and J by 5 bases, with 8 bases between them. The chain's CDR3 is CASSWANNSPLHF. The DNA of the CDR3 is TGTGCCAGCAGCTGGGCAAATAATTCACCCCTCCACTTT.

CDR3 loop: CATSGRDGTEAFF. DNA of the CDR3: TGTGCCACCAGCGGCAGGGACGGCACTGAAGCTTTCTTT. The chain carries TRBV15 and TRBJ1-1; the D gene is possibly TRBD1 (5 bases). The germline V and J ends were trimmed by 5 bases and 4 bases, with 11 bases remaining between them. The CDR3 is made up of 13 amino acids. Looked up from germline, CDR1 is LNHNV and CDR2 is YYDKDF (reference sequence).

This clone was detected a few times. The J gene is TRBJ1-1, the V gene TRBV6-5; a possible D gene is TRBD1 (5 bases). Trimming took 7 bases from V and 3 from J, leaving 18 bases between them. In germline, CDR1 is MNHEY, CDR2 SVGAGI. The CDR3 extends over 15 amino acids. DNA for the CDR3: TGTGCCAGCAACCTCCATGAGGGGAAGGACACTGAAGCTTTCTTT. As protein: CASNLHEGKDTEAFF.

The chain joins TRBV13 to TRBJ1-1; 7 bases match TRBD1. Germline V gene lookup returns CDR1 PRHDT and CDR2 FYEKMQ (reference sequence). V was clipped by 3 bases and J by 0 bases; unmatched bases: 13. This CDR3 is built from 18 residues. CDR3 amino acids: CASSLGRTLGQMNTEAFF. The CDR3 nucleotides read TGTGCCAGCAGCTTGGGTAGAACCCTGGGACAGATGAACACTGAAGCTTTCTTT.

A single count supports this clone. This chain uses TRBV7-9 with TRBJ1-2, with D possibly TRBD1 on 5 matching bases. This CDR3 has 13 residues. Germline V gene data show CDR1 as SEHNR and CDR2 as FQNEAQ (reference sequence). V was pared by 1 base and J by 5 bases, with 8 bases between. The CDR3 nucleotides are TGTGCCAGCAGCTTAGGGGGCCTGTATGGCTACACCTTC. Encoded protein: CASSLGGLYGYTF.